A selection of T cell receptor beta chains follows, all from one sample in a study of blood T cell repertoires in COVID-19. The repertoire was sequenced with immunoSEQ multiplex PCR; TCRdb's copy has only in-frame clones and lacks some. The repertoire holds over 350,000 clones, over 75% seen once, with around 0.95% in the top ten. Source material: PBMCs or T cells enriched from blood (not recorded which). Receptor source: a woman aged 25 to 39 with acute COVID-19. Both conserved end residues are part of each CDR3. Fields, in order: clone size, V gene, D gene, J gene, CDR3 DNA, CDR3 protein. D genes are given only for firm matches. Clone size is shown for a subset of rows, as once, few, many or a class of expanded clone.

clone_size: .
v_call: TRBV6-5
d_call: .
j_call: TRBJ1-1
cdr3_nt: TGTGCCAGCAGCCCGAGTAGTTGGGCTGGAGCTTTCTTT
cdr3_aa: CASSPSSWAGAFF

clone_size: .
v_call: TRBV18
d_call: TRBD1
j_call: TRBJ1-2
cdr3_nt: TGTGCCAGCTCACCGGGCCAGGGGGTAGTCTATGGCTACACCTTC
cdr3_aa: CASSPGQGVVYGYTF

clone_size: .
v_call: TRBV6-5
d_call: .
j_call: TRBJ2-7
cdr3_nt: TGTGCCAGCAGTTACGCGGTTGCCTACGAGCAGTACTTC
cdr3_aa: CASSYAVAYEQYF

clone_size: .
v_call: TRBV5-1
d_call: TRBD1
j_call: TRBJ1-2
cdr3_nt: TGCGCCAGCAGCTTCCGGACAGGGGGCTATGGCTACACCTTC
cdr3_aa: CASSFRTGGYGYTF

clone_size: .
v_call: TRBV11-2
d_call: TRBD2
j_call: TRBJ2-1
cdr3_nt: TGTGCCAGCAGCCGCCTGCGGGGGAGAGACAATGAGCAGTTCTTC
cdr3_aa: CASSRLRGRDNEQFF

clone_size: .
v_call: TRBV24-1
d_call: TRBD2
j_call: TRBJ2-5
cdr3_nt: TGTGCCACCAGTGTGACTGGGGAGGGAGAGACCCAGTACTTC
cdr3_aa: CATSVTGEGETQYF

clone_size: .
v_call: TRBV20-1
d_call: .
j_call: TRBJ1-2
cdr3_nt: TGCAGTGCCACGACAGAAAATGGCTACACCTTC
cdr3_aa: CSATTENGYTF

clone_size: .
v_call: TRBV18
d_call: .
j_call: TRBJ1-6
cdr3_nt: TGTGCCAGCTCGACAGACTATAATTCACCCCTCCACTTT
cdr3_aa: CASSTDYNSPLHF

clone_size: .
v_call: TRBV21-1
d_call: .
j_call: TRBJ1-5
cdr3_nt: TGTGCCAGCAGCACCCGGTCGTACGTGGCCTATAGCAATCAGCTCCAGCATTTT
cdr3_aa: CASSTRSYVAYSNQLQHF

clone_size: .
v_call: TRBV10-3
d_call: TRBD1
j_call: TRBJ1-5
cdr3_nt: TGTGCCACCCAGGGGGCCTTTGATCAGCCCCAGCATTTT
cdr3_aa: CATQGAFDQPQHF

clone_size: few
v_call: TRBV18
d_call: TRBD1
j_call: TRBJ2-7
cdr3_nt: TGTGCCAGCTCACCGGGACAGGGGGCCTACGAGCAGTACTTC
cdr3_aa: CASSPGQGAYEQYF

clone_size: .
v_call: TRBV21-1
d_call: .
j_call: TRBJ1-2
cdr3_nt: TGTGCCAGCAGCAACCCGGAGGGGCGAGTGGGTGATGGCTACACCTTC
cdr3_aa: CASSNPEGRVGDGYTF

clone_size: .
v_call: TRBV11-1
d_call: TRBD2
j_call: TRBJ2-2
cdr3_nt: TGTGCCAGCAGCTTAGGGACTAGCGTCACCGGGGAGCTGTTTTTT
cdr3_aa: CASSLGTSVTGELFF

clone_size: .
v_call: TRBV7-9
d_call: TRBD1
j_call: TRBJ2-7
cdr3_nt: TGTGCCAGCAGCTTAGGGAGGACCCGGGACAGTCTCCGCGAGCAGTACTTC
cdr3_aa: CASSLGRTRDSLREQYF

clone_size: .
v_call: TRBV6-1
d_call: TRBD2
j_call: TRBJ2-1
cdr3_nt: TGTGCCAGCAGTGGGACTAGCGGGGGGGTTATCTATGAGCAGTTCTTC
cdr3_aa: CASSGTSGGVIYEQFF

clone_size: .
v_call: TRBV18
d_call: .
j_call: TRBJ2-7
cdr3_nt: TGTGCCAGCTCACCGGGCAGGGCCACCTACGAGCAGTACTTC
cdr3_aa: CASSPGRATYEQYF

clone_size: .
v_call: TRBV3-1/TRBV3-2
d_call: TRBD2
j_call: TRBJ2-1
cdr3_nt: TGTGCCAGCAGCCAACGGCTAGCGGGCTACAATGAGCAGTTCTTC
cdr3_aa: CASSQRLAGYNEQFF

clone_size: .
v_call: TRBV5-1
d_call: .
j_call: TRBJ1-3
cdr3_nt: TGCGCCAGCAGCTTGGGACAATCTGGAAACACCATATATTTT
cdr3_aa: CASSLGQSGNTIYF

clone_size: .
v_call: TRBV7-8
d_call: TRBD1
j_call: TRBJ2-7
cdr3_nt: TGTGCCAGCAGCTCAGGGGGAGCGGAGCAGTACTTC
cdr3_aa: CASSSGGAEQYF

clone_size: .
v_call: TRBV29-1
d_call: .
j_call: TRBJ2-3
cdr3_nt: TGCAGCGTTGAGAGACAGAGAAGCACAGATACGCAGTATTTT
cdr3_aa: CSVERQRSTDTQYF

clone_size: once
v_call: TRBV7-2
d_call: TRBD1
j_call: TRBJ2-7
cdr3_nt: TGTGCCAGCAGCCCGAGGATTGGGGACAGCTCCTACGAGCAGTACTTC
cdr3_aa: CASSPRIGDSSYEQYF

clone_size: .
v_call: TRBV5-1
d_call: TRBD2
j_call: TRBJ2-3
cdr3_nt: TGCGCCAGCAGCTTGCTAGCGGGGAGCACAGATACGCAGTATTTT
cdr3_aa: CASSLLAGSTDTQYF

clone_size: .
v_call: TRBV5-1
d_call: TRBD1
j_call: TRBJ2-3
cdr3_nt: TGCGCCAGCAGCTGGACAGGGCCAACAGATACGCAGTATTTT
cdr3_aa: CASSWTGPTDTQYF

clone_size: .
v_call: TRBV6-1
d_call: TRBD1
j_call: TRBJ1-6
cdr3_nt: TGTGCCAGCAGTGACCCGGGACAGATGATTAATTCACCCCTCCACTTT
cdr3_aa: CASSDPGQMINSPLHF

clone_size: .
v_call: TRBV5-1
d_call: .
j_call: TRBJ2-2
cdr3_nt: TGCGCCAGCAGCCCGGACACCGGGGAGCTGTTTTTT
cdr3_aa: CASSPDTGELFF

clone_size: .
v_call: TRBV7-2
d_call: .
j_call: TRBJ1-5
cdr3_nt: TGTGCCAGCAGCATTAGGCAACAGCAGCCCCAGCATTTT
cdr3_aa: CASSIRQQQPQHF

clone_size: .
v_call: TRBV7-9
d_call: TRBD2
j_call: TRBJ2-3
cdr3_nt: TGTGCCAGCAGCACGTGGACTAGCGGGGATGGGGATACGCAGTATTTT
cdr3_aa: CASSTWTSGDGDTQYF

clone_size: .
v_call: TRBV11-2
d_call: .
j_call: TRBJ2-7
cdr3_nt: TGTGCCAGCAGCTTTCCGGGGGGCAAGTACTTC
cdr3_aa: CASSFPGGKYF

clone_size: .
v_call: TRBV9
d_call: TRBD2
j_call: TRBJ2-2
cdr3_nt: TGTGCCAGCAGCGTAGATGGGCTAGCGGGTAGCACCGGGGAGCTGTTTTTT
cdr3_aa: CASSVDGLAGSTGELFF

clone_size: .
v_call: TRBV18
d_call: .
j_call: TRBJ2-1
cdr3_nt: TGTGCCAGCTCACCCTACTTAGCTACTCAAAATGAGCAGTTCTTC
cdr3_aa: CASSPYLATQNEQFF

clone_size: .
v_call: TRBV2
d_call: .
j_call: TRBJ1-2
cdr3_nt: TGTGCCAGCAGTCCCGGACAGAATAGGGGCTACACCTTC
cdr3_aa: CASSPGQNRGYTF

clone_size: .
v_call: TRBV19
d_call: .
j_call: TRBJ2-3
cdr3_nt: TGTGCCAGTAGTATTGTAGGAGCAGATACGCAGTATTTT
cdr3_aa: CASSIVGADTQYF

clone_size: .
v_call: TRBV5-6
d_call: .
j_call: TRBJ1-2
cdr3_nt: TGTGCCAGCAGCTTGTCCCGGACAGCCAACTATGGCTACACCTTC
cdr3_aa: CASSLSRTANYGYTF

clone_size: .
v_call: TRBV6-2/TRBV6-3
d_call: TRBD2
j_call: TRBJ2-2
cdr3_nt: TGTGCCAGCAGTTACCCCACGACTAGCGGGGGGAACACCGGGGAGCTGTTTTTT
cdr3_aa: CASSYPTTSGGNTGELFF

clone_size: .
v_call: TRBV3-1/TRBV3-2
d_call: .
j_call: TRBJ1-1
cdr3_nt: TGTGCCAGCAGCCAAGCAGTTATGAACACTGAAGCTTTCTTT
cdr3_aa: CASSQAVMNTEAFF